This is a list of T cell receptor beta chains from one sample in a study of T cells expressing NK-cell markers. TCRdb reworked the 5' RACE reads into one entry per CDR3 protein, no DNA. The repertoire table contains some 410,000 distinct CDR3 sequences. Input material: blood T cells: a sorted CD56 or NKG2C T cell subset, CD4+ or CD8+ T cells, or bulk PBMC T cells (not recorded which). Every receptor here comes from a woman aged 18 to 69 in good health. The CDR3 runs from the conserved cysteine through the conserved F or W.

j_gene,v_gene,CDR3aa
TRBJ2-5,TRBV9,CASSLGLSPETQYF
TRBJ2-5,TRBV5-1,CASSPRTEQETQYF
TRBJ2-1,TRBV7-8,CASSRQGEGEQFF
TRBJ1-2,TRBV24-1,CATSDFPLEYTF
TRBJ2-4,TRBV29-1,CSVRRGTKNIQYF
TRBJ2-7,TRBV14,CASSQTLIAGSSYEQYF
TRBJ2-7,TRBV5-6,CASSFGGYYEQYF
TRBJ2-1,TRBV11-3,CASSSNRIGNEQFF
TRBJ2-2,TRBV24-1,CATSAPPGQKSANTGELFF
TRBJ2-3,TRBV18,CASSPPGGLAADTQYF
TRBJ1-2,TRBV6-5,CASSYSGLNLYGYTF
TRBJ1-1,TRBV20-1,CSARPQGVRPNTEAFF
TRBJ2-1,TRBV29-1,CSVYGVSGSVEQFF
TRBJ2-2,TRBV20-1,CSASWDRVDGELFF
TRBJ2-3,TRBV5-6,CASSLSGGAATDTQYF
TRBJ2-1,TRBV7-8,CASSLDPVSSYNEQFF
TRBJ2-5,TRBV29-1,CSVGRDEETQYF
TRBJ2-5,TRBV12-3/TRBV12-4,CASSLFQDRETQYF
TRBJ2-2,TRBV29-1,CSVGGLTAGELFF
TRBJ1-5,TRBV28,CASSLLAGDHSNQPQHF
TRBJ2-4,TRBV7-2,CASSLAPDGKNIQYF
TRBJ1-1,TRBV29-1,CSAGQGNTEAFF
TRBJ2-1,TRBV20-1,CSASVYKTSGNFGNEQFF
TRBJ2-1,TRBV14,CASSPAGTRTFF
TRBJ1-1,TRBV6-1,CASIRDANTEAFF
TRBJ2-5,TRBV6-1,CASSERLAGVWETQYF
TRBJ1-5,TRBV3-1,CASSQPCRAPRGKQPQHF
TRBJ1-2,TRBV4-3,CASSQVPDYGYTF
TRBJ1-5,TRBV20-1,CSARETGVSQPQHF
TRBJ2-1,TRBV7-2,CASSLARTGGAQNEQFF
TRBJ2-3,TRBV16,CASSRPTSGSRDTQYF
TRBJ2-5,TRBV20-1,CSAPAGSGSGETQYF
TRBJ1-5,TRBV5-4,CASSSGQGQPQHF
TRBJ2-5,TRBV7-2,CASSWSKETQYF
TRBJ1-6,TRBV20-1,CSAPVGDRSNSPLHF
TRBJ1-5,TRBV18,CASSPVPPNQPQHF
TRBJ2-5,TRBV12-3/TRBV12-4,CASSTRDAWRETQYF
TRBJ2-1,TRBV20-1,CSVLARGRANDEQFF
TRBJ2-6,TRBV10-3,CATADRNSGANVLTF
TRBJ2-2,TRBV11-3,CASSRQEFGELFF
TRBJ2-6,TRBV6-1,CASSQLVPGANVLTF
TRBJ2-6,TRBV5-1,CASSLQGRLSGANVLTF
TRBJ2-3,TRBV6-1,CARVGRGQDTQYF
TRBJ2-3,TRBV4-1,CASSQFGTDTQYF
TRBJ1-3,TRBV20-1,CSAADSSISGNTIYF
TRBJ2-7,TRBV27,CASSLLREVPYEQYF
TRBJ2-7,TRBV10-3,CAISESRPPDEQYF
TRBJ1-5,TRBV10-3,CAIRPGAGQPQHF